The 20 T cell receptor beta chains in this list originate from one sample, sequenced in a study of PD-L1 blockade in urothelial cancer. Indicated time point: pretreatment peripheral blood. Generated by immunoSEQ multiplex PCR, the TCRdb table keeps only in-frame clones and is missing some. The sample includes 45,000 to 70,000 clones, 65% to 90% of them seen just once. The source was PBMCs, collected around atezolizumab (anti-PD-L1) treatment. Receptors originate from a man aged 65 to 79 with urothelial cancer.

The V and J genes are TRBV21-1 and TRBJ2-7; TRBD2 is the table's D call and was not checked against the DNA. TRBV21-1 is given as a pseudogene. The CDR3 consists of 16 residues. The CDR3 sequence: CASSNYGTSGFYEQYF. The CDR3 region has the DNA TGTGCCAGCAGCAATTACGGGACTAGCGGTTTCTACGAGCAGTACTTC.

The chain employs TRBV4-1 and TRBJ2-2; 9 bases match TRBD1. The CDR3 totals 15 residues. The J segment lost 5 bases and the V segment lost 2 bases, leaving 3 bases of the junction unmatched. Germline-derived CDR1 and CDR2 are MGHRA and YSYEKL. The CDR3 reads CASSQQTGGTGELFF. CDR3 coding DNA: TGCGCCAGCAGCCAACAGACAGGGGGGACCGGGGAGCTGTTTTTT.

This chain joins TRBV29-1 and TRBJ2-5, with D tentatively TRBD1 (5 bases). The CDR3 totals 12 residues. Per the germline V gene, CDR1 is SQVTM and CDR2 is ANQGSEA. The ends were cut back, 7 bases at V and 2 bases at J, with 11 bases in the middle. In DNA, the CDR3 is TGCAGCGCCACGACAGTACAAGAGACCCAGTACTTC. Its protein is CSATTVQETQYF.

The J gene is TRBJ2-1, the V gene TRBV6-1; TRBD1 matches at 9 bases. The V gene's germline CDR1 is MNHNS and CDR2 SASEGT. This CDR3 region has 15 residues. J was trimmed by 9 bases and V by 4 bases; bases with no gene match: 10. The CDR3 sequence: CASSASGTGRSEQFF. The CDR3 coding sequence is TGTGCCAGCAGTGCCTCCGGGACAGGGAGGAGTGAGCAGTTCTTC.

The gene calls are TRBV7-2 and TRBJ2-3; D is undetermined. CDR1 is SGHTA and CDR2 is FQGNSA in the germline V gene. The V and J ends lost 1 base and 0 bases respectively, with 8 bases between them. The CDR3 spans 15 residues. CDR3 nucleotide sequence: TGTGCCAGCAGCTTAGTGGCGGCTAGCACAGATACGCAGTATTTT. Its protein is CASSLVAASTDTQYF.

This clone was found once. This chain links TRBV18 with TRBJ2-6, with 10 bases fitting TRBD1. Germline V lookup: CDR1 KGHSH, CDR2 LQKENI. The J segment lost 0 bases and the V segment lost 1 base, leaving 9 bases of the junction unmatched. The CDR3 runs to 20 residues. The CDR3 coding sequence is TGTGCCAGCTCACCACGTGGTACCGGGACAGGGGACTCTGGGGCCAACGTCCTGACTTTC. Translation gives CASSPRGTGTGDSGANVLTF. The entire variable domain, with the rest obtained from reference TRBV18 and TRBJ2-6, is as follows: NAGVMQNPRHLVRRRGQEARLRCSPMKGHSHVYWYRQLPEEGLKFMVYLQKENIIDESGMPKERFSAEFPKEGPSILRIQQVVRGDSAAYFCASSPRGTGTGDSGANVLTFGAGSRLTVL.

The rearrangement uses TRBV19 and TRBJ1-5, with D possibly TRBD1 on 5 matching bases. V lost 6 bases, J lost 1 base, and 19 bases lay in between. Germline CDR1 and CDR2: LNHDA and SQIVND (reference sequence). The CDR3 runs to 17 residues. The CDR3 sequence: CASRPGLEATSNQPQHF. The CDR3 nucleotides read TGTGCCAGTAGACCGGGACTCGAGGCTACGAGCAATCAGCCCCAGCATTTT.

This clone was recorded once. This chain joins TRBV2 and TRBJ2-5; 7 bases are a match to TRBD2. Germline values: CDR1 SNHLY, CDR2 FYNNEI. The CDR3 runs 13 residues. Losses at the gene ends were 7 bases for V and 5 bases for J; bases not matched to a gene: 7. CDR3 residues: CASKPGGGETQYF. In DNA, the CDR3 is TGTGCCAGCAAACCGGGAGGAGGGGAGACCCAGTACTTC.

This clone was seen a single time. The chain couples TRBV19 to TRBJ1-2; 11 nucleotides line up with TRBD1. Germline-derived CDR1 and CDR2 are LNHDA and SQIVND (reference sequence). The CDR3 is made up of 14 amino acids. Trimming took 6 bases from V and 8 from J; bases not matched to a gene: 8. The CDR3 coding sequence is TGTGCCAGTAGATCCCCGGGACAGGGGGACGGCTACACCTTC. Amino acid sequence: CASRSPGQGDGYTF.

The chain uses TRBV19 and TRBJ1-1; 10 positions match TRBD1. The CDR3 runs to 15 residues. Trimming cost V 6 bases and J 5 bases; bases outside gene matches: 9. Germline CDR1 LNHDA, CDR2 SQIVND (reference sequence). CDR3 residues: CASSRDRGLGTEAFF. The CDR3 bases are TGTGCCAGTAGCCGAGACAGGGGGCTTGGGACTGAAGCTTTCTTT.

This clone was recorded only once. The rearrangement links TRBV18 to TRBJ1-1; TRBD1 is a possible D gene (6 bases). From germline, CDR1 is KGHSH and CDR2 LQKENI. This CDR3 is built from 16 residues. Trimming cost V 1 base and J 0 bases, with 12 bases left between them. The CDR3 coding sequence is TGTGCCAGCTCACCACGGTCAGGGGATATGAACACTGAAGCTTTCTTT. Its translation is CASSPRSGDMNTEAFF.

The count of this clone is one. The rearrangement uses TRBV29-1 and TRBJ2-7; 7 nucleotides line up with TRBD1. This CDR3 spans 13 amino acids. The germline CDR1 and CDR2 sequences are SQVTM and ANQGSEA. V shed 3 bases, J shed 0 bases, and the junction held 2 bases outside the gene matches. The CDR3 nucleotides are TGCAGCGTTGACGGGGACAGCTCCTACGAGCAGTACTTC. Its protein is CSVDGDSSYEQYF.

The CDR3 loop reads CASSLRQGGSYEQYF. The CDR3 bases are TGTGCCAGCAGTTTACGACAGGGGGGATCCTACGAGCAGTACTTC. The chain joins TRBV27 to TRBJ2-7; 9 bases are shared with TRBD1. With V trimmed by 2 bases and J by 1 base, 3 bases remained unmatched. This CDR3 is 15 amino acids long. CDR1 MNHEY and CDR2 SMNVEV come from the germline V gene (reference sequence).

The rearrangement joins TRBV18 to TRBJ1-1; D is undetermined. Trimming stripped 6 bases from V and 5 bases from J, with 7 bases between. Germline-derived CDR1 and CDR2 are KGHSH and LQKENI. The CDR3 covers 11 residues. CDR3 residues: CASSPETEAFF. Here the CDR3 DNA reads TGTGCCAGCTCCCCTGAGACTGAAGCTTTCTTT.

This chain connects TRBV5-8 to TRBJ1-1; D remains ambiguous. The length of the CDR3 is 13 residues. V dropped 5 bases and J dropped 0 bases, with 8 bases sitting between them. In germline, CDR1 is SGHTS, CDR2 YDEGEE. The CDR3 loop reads CASRAGVNTEAFF. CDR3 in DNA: TGTGCCAGCAGGGCCGGGGTGAACACTGAAGCTTTCTTT.

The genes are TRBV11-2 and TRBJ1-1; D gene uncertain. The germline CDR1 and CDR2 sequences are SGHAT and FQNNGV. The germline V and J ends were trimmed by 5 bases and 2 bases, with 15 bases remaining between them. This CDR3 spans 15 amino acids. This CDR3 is CASSPQPRGNTEAFF. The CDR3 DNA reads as TGTGCCAGCAGCCCCCAGCCCCGGGGTAACACTGAAGCTTTCTTT.

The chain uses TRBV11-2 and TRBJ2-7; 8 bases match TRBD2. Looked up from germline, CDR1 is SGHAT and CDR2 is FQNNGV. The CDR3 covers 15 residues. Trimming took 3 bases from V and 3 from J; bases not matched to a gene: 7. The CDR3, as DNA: TGTGCCAGCAGCTTGGGACTAGGAGAGTACTACGAGCAGTACTTC. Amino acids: CASSLGLGEYYEQYF.

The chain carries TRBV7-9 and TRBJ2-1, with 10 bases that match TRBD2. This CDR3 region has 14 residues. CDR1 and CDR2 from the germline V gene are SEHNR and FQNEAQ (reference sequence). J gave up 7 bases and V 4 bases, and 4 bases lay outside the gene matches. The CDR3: CASSSSGSANEQFF. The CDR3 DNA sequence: TGTGCCAGCAGCTCTAGCGGGAGTGCTAATGAGCAGTTCTTC. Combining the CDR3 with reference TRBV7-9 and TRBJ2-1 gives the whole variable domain DTGVSQNPRHKITKRGQNVTFRCDPISEHNRLYWYRQTLGQGPEFLTYFQNEAQLEKSRLLSDRFSAERPKGSFSTLEIQRTEQGDSAMYLCASSSSGSANEQFFGPGTRLTVL.

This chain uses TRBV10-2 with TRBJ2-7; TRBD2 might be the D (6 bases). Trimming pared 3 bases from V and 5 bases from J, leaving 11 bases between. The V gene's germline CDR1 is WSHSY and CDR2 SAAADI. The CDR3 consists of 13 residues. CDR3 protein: CASSEWGGDEQYF. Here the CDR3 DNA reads TGCGCCAGCAGTGAATGGGGCGGGGACGAGCAGTACTTC.

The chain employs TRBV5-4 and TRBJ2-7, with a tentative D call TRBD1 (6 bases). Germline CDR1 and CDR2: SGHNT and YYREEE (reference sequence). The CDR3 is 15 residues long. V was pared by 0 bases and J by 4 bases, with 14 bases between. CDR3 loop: CASSLGRAGTYEQYF. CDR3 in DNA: TGTGCCAGCAGCTTGGGTCGGGCAGGGACATACGAGCAGTACTTC. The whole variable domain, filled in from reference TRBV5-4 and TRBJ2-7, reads ETGVTQSPTHLIKTRGQQVTLRCSSQSGHNTVSWYQQALGQGPQFIFQYYREEENGRGNFPPRFSGLQFPNYSSELNVNALELDDSALYLCASSLGRAGTYEQYFGPGTRLTVT.